Each of the 13 T cell receptor beta chains below was sequenced from the same sample in a study of T cells in localized non-small cell lung cancer. The data were produced by immunoSEQ multiplex PCR, yet TCRdb's version contains in-frame clones alone and is incomplete. This table holds about 1,400 clones, around a third found once. This material consisted of normal lung tissue next to the tumor, taken before any cancer treatment. The receptors stem from a female donor of 60 years or more with stage I lung adenocarcinoma.

This clone is medium-sized. The chain is built from TRBV11-3 and TRBJ2-5; perhaps TRBD1 as D (5 bases). The V gene's germline CDR1 is SGHNT and CDR2 YENEEA. Trimming stripped 5 bases from V and 2 bases from J, with 15 bases between. The CDR3 runs to 15 residues. The CDR3 bases are TGTGCCAGCAGCCCCAATCAGGGTAAACAAGAGACCCAGTACTTC. Translated: CASSPNQGKQETQYF.

The chain is built from TRBV9 and TRBJ1-3; D is perhaps TRBD1 (6 bases). The germline V and J ends were trimmed by 4 bases and 2 bases, with 19 bases remaining between them. Germline CDR1 SGDLS, CDR2 YYNGEE. This CDR3 spans 17 amino acids. CDR3 nucleotide sequence: TGTGCCAGCAGCCTCGGGCCAGGGGATCCCCCTGGAAACACCATATATTTT. Translated, it gives CASSLGPGDPPGNTIYF. Full variable domain (missing parts from reference TRBV9 and TRBJ1-3): DSGVTQTPKHLITATGQRVTLRCSPRSGDLSVYWYQQSLDQGLQFLIQYYNGEERAKGNILERFSAQQFPDLHSELNLSSLELGDSALYFCASSLGPGDPPGNTIYFGEGSWLTVV.

The chain combines TRBV15 with TRBJ1-1, with D perhaps TRBD1 (5 bases). Per the germline V gene, CDR1 is LNHNV and CDR2 is YYDKDF (reference sequence). CDR3 size: 14 residues. V shed 6 bases and J shed 1 base, with 12 bases lying between them. The CDR3 DNA is TGTGCCACCAGTGACCCAGGGCAGAACACTGAAGCTTTCTTT. Encoded protein: CATSDPGQNTEAFF.

J is TRBJ2-3 and V is TRBV11-3, with 9 bases fitting TRBD1. Looked up from germline, CDR1 is SGHNT and CDR2 is YENEEA. CDR3 size: 15 residues. The V and J ends lost 5 bases and 1 base, in that order; junction bases with no gene match: 4. CDR3 protein: CASSLRDRGTDTQYF. The CDR3 DNA follows: TGTGCCAGCAGCCTCCGGGACAGGGGCACAGATACGCAGTATTTT.

V and J are TRBV5-1 and TRBJ2-3; D perhaps matches TRBD1 (6 bases). The germline V gene encodes CDR1 SGHRS and CDR2 YFSETQ. V was clipped by 1 base and J by 3 bases, with 15 bases between them. This CDR3 region has 16 residues. In DNA, the CDR3 is TGCGCCAGCAGCTTGAGGGGGATAGGTGAAACAGATACGCAGTATTTT. Translation: CASSLRGIGETDTQYF.

This clone is large in the sample. The gene calls are TRBV11-3 and TRBJ2-1; 10 bases are shared with TRBD1. The junction had 9 bases not matched to a gene; V was cut back by 6 bases and J by 7 bases. Per germline, CDR1 SGHNT and CDR2 YENEEA. The CDR3 length is 15 residues. The CDR3 DNA reads as TGTGCCAGCAGACTTCCGGGACAGGGGAGGAATGAGCAGTTCTTC. It specifies CASRLPGQGRNEQFF.

The V gene is TRBV6-8, the J gene TRBJ2-3, with 8 bases identical to TRBD2. Unmatched junction bases numbered 9, after V lost 6 bases and J lost 4 bases. CDR1 and CDR2 (germline): MNHGY, SAAAGT. The CDR3 contains 15 residues. The CDR3 here is CASSDPGGPADTQYF. CDR3 DNA: TGTGCCAGCAGCGACCCGGGGGGGCCGGCAGATACGCAGTATTTT.

The chain combines TRBV15 with TRBJ2-5; 11 positions agree with TRBD2. The V and J ends lost 1 base and 4 bases, in that order; junction bases with no gene match: 8. CDR1 and CDR2 from the germline V gene are LNHNV and YYDKDF (reference sequence). The CDR3 runs to 17 residues. CDR3 nucleotides: TGTGCCACCAGCAGAGTGGGGCTAGCGGGGGGTGGAGAGACCCAGTACTTC. It yields the protein CATSRVGLAGGGETQYF.

The chain uses TRBV18 and TRBJ1-1; D not resolved. V dropped 2 bases and J dropped 2 bases, with 9 bases sitting between them. The CDR3 is made up of 14 amino acids. The germline CDR1 and CDR2 sequences are KGHSH and LQKENI. CDR3 coding DNA: TGTGCCAGCTCACCAATCTCAGGCAACACTGAAGCTTTCTTT. Translating it yields CASSPISGNTEAFF.

V and J are TRBV19 and TRBJ2-5; 8 bases agree with TRBD2. CDR3 length: 14 amino acids. V lost 3 bases to trimming and J lost 5 bases; unmatched junction nucleotides: 5. Germline V gene sequence: CDR1 LNHDA, CDR2 SQIVND (reference sequence). DNA for the CDR3: TGTGCCAGTAGTATCGGGGGGGACGCGGAGACCCAGTACTTC. Amino acid sequence: CASSIGGDAETQYF.

This clone has more than one count but fewer than ten. The J gene is TRBJ2-4, the V gene TRBV19; 10 bases map to TRBD2. The CDR3 has 17 amino acids. Trimming took 4 bases from V and 0 from J; bases not matched to a gene: 6. The germline V gene encodes CDR1 LNHDA and CDR2 SQIVND (reference sequence). CDR3 in DNA: TGTGCCAGTAGTACCACTAGCGGGGCAGAAGCCAAAAACATTCAGTACTTC. Amino acids: CASSTTSGAEAKNIQYF.

The CDR3 DNA reads as TGTGCCAGCAGCTTAACAAGGGGGGCAGAGACCCAGTACTTC. Translation: CASSLTRGAETQYF. The chain is built from TRBV11-3 and TRBJ2-5; D may be TRBD1 or TRBD2 (6 bases each). V was pared by 2 bases and J by 4 bases, with 11 bases between. This CDR3 spans 14 amino acids. Germline CDR1 and CDR2: SGHNT and YENEEA. Based on the CDR3 plus reference TRBV11-3 and TRBJ2-5, the full variable domain is EAGVVQSPRYKIIEKKQPVAFWCNPISGHNTLYWYLQNLGQGPELLIRYENEEAVDDSQLPKDRFSAERLKGVDSTLKIQPAELGDSAVYLCASSLTRGAETQYFGPGTRLLVL.

This chain connects TRBV19 to TRBJ2-5, with 9 nucleotides matching TRBD2. V lost 7 bases to trimming and J lost 2 bases; unmatched junction nucleotides: 8. Germline V gene data show CDR1 as LNHDA and CDR2 as SQIVND (reference sequence). There are 15 residues in the CDR3. In DNA, the CDR3 is TGTGCCAGTAAACGGCGGGGGGGGCGGCAAGAGACCCAGTACTTC. Its protein product is CASKRRGGRQETQYF.